A single sample gave rise to the 32 T cell receptor beta chains below, sequenced in a study of T cell changes during pregnancy in multiple sclerosis. Data came from immunoSEQ multiplex PCR; TCRdb stores just in-frame clones and leaves some out. The repertoire includes around 38,000 clones, 92% of them detected once, and roughly 5% sits in the top ten. The source was CD8+ T cells from peripheral blood mononuclear cells, collected in the third trimester of pregnancy. These receptor sequences come from a female donor with multiple sclerosis, enrolled in a pregnancy study.

This sequence joins TRBV27 and TRBJ1-5; the match to TRBD1 covers 8 bases. CDR3 length equals 14 residues. From germline, CDR1 is MNHEY and CDR2 SMNVEV (reference sequence). V trimming: 6 bases; J trimming: 3 bases; junction bases outside the gene matches: 4. DNA for the CDR3: TGTGCCAGCAGCAACAGGGGGTACAATCAGCCCCAGCATTTT. The encoded protein is CASSNRGYNQPQHF.

This rearrangement joins TRBV28 to TRBJ2-3; 7 bases are a match to TRBD1. The germline CDR1 and CDR2 sequences are MDHEN and SYDVKM. The V gene end was trimmed by 7 bases and the J gene end by 4 bases; junction bases not matched to a gene: 14. CDR3 length: 16 amino acids. The CDR3 DNA follows: TGTGCCAGCACCGGGGTGGGGACAGAGCCCTCAGATACGCAGTATTTT. Its translation is CASTGVGTEPSDTQYF.

The rearrangement links TRBV27 to TRBJ2-7, with TRBD2 matching over 11 bases. CDR1 MNHEY and CDR2 SMNVEV come from the germline V gene (reference sequence). The CDR3 has 14 amino acids. The V gene end was trimmed by 8 bases and the J gene end by 3 bases; junction bases not matched to a gene: 6. The CDR3 coding sequence is TGTGCCAGCCGACTAGCGGGATTCGGCTACGAGCAGTACTTC. It encodes CASRLAGFGYEQYF.

V gene TRBV5-6 combines with J gene TRBJ2-7; 10 bases are a match to TRBD2. Germline assignment: CDR1 SGHDT and CDR2 YYEEEE. J lost 4 bases, V lost 3 bases, and 4 bases had no gene match. This CDR3 is built from 14 residues. The CDR3 is CASSSLAGVYEQYF. Written as DNA, the CDR3 is TGTGCCAGCAGCTCTCTAGCGGGAGTGTACGAGCAGTACTTC.

The V gene is TRBV19, the J gene TRBJ1-2; D not certain. The CDR3 loop spans 17 amino acids. The germline CDR1 and CDR2 sequences are LNHDA and SQIVND (reference sequence). V was cut by 3 bases and J by 3 bases, with 20 bases left in between. DNA of the CDR3: TGTGCCAGTAGTATCCGGTCGGGAGGTCTGATAGACTATGGCTACACCTTC. Translated: CASSIRSGGLIDYGYTF.

The V and J genes are TRBV7-6 and TRBJ1-1; TRBD1 matches 7 bases. This CDR3 spans 16 amino acids. Trimming took 5 bases from V and 4 from J; bases not matched to a gene: 13. Germline V gene sequence: CDR1 SGHVS, CDR2 FNYEAQ. The CDR3 bases are TGTGCCAGCAGCCGAATCGGGACAGTGGGTTTCACTGAAGCTTTCTTT. Its protein is CASSRIGTVGFTEAFF.

The rearrangement joins TRBV25-1 to TRBJ1-4; D unresolved. Per germline, CDR1 MGHDK and CDR2 SYGVNS. Between the trimmed V and J ends, which lost 1 base and 0 bases, there was a span of 9 bases. The length of the CDR3 is 16 residues. This CDR3 reads CASSELLGSTNEKLFF. In DNA form, the CDR3 reads TGTGCCAGCAGTGAATTACTCGGGTCAACTAATGAAAAACTGTTTTTT. Full variable domain (rest looked up from reference TRBV25-1 and TRBJ1-4): EADIYQTPRYLVIGTGKKITLECSQTMGHDKMYWYQQDPGMELHLIHYSYGVNSTEKGDLSSESTVSRIRTEHFPLTLESARPSHTSQYLCASSELLGSTNEKLFFGSGTQLSVL.

In nucleotides, the CDR3 is TGTGCCAGCACTAGCGGGAGAATCTATGAGCAGTTCTTC. Translating gives CASTSGRIYEQFF. J is TRBJ2-1 and V is TRBV28; 10 positions match TRBD2. The CDR3 consists of 13 residues. The germline gives CDR1 MDHEN, CDR2 SYDVKM. V lost 7 bases, J lost 8 bases, and 5 bases stayed unmatched.

V gene TRBV21-1 combines with J gene TRBJ2-7; the D call of TRBD2 is as the table states it, not checked on the DNA. TRBV21-1 has pseudogene status. The CDR3 is 19 residues long. The CDR3 reads CASSKDTGLAGDDGDEQYF. CDR3 DNA sequence: TGTGCCAGCAGCAAAGATACCGGACTAGCGGGAGATGATGGTGACGAGCAGTACTTC.

The V and J genes are TRBV6-6 and TRBJ1-5, with D perhaps TRBD1 (6 bases). CDR3 length: 13 residues. Germline CDR1 reads MNHNY; CDR2 reads SVGAGI (reference sequence). V was trimmed by 2 bases and J by 5 bases, leaving 7 bases between them. CDR3 residues: CASSYGQHQPQHF. The CDR3 nucleotides read TGTGCCAGCAGTTACGGACAGCATCAGCCCCAGCATTTT.

The rearrangement joins TRBV19 to TRBJ2-7, with D unresolved. Trimming shortened V by 1 base and J by 2 bases, and 9 bases separated the two germline ends. The CDR3 contains 14 residues. Germline V gives CDR1 LNHDA, CDR2 SQIVND (reference sequence). The DNA for the CDR3 is TGTGCCAGTAGTATAGGACTTTGGACCTACGAGCAGTACTTC. It is translated as CASSIGLWTYEQYF. Looking up the rest from reference TRBV19 and TRBJ2-7 gives the full variable domain: DGGITQSPKYLFRKEGQNVTLSCEQNLNHDAMYWYRQDPGQGLRLIYYSQIVNDFQKGDIAEGYSVSREKKESFPLTVTSAQKNPTAFYLCASSIGLWTYEQYFGPGTRLTVT.

This clone was detected once. The CDR3 DNA reads TGTGCCAGCAGCCCCGGGACTAGCGGGAGGGCCGGGGAGCAGTTCTTC. Protein: CASSPGTSGRAGEQFF. The chain links TRBV7-9 to TRBJ2-1; TRBD2 matches at 16 bases. Germline V CDR1 and CDR2: SEHNR, FQNEAQ (reference sequence). The V segment lost 5 bases and the J segment 10 bases; nucleotides outside the gene matches: 8. The CDR3 spans 16 residues.

This chain uses TRBV7-2 with TRBJ2-2, with 10 bases matching TRBD2. The V and J ends lost 3 bases and 5 bases, in that order; junction bases with no gene match: 12. Germline CDR1 and CDR2: SGHTA and FQGNSA. This CDR3 has 18 amino acids. CDR3 sequence (DNA): TGTGCCAGCAGCTTCCCACAGGCAGCGGGAGGGGCAACCGGGGAGCTGTTTTTT. This translates into CASSFPQAAGGATGELFF.

The chain has TRBV28 and TRBJ2-7; TRBD1 is a possible D gene (6 bases). The CDR3 is 12 amino acids. From germline, CDR1 is MDHEN and CDR2 SYDVKM. The ends were cut back, 7 bases at V and 6 bases at J, with 13 bases in the middle. The CDR3 DNA reads as TGTGCCAGCATCGAAGGGGGTGGCGAGCAGTACTTC. Translating it yields CASIEGGGEQYF. Drawing the rest from reference TRBV28 and TRBJ2-7, the complete variable domain is DVKVTQSSRYLVKRTGEKVFLECVQDMDHENMFWYRQDPGLGLRLIYFSYDVKMKEKGDIPEGYSVSREKKERFSLILESASTNQTSMYLCASIEGGGEQYFGPGTRLTVT.

The chain employs TRBV28 and TRBJ2-4, with D possibly TRBD2 on 5 matching bases. The V end was cut by 3 bases, the J end by 0 bases, with 6 bases between. The germline V gene encodes CDR1 MDHEN and CDR2 SYDVKM. This CDR3 has 14 residues. This chain's CDR3 is CASSFRGAKNIQYF. The CDR3 bases are TGTGCCAGCAGTTTTCGGGGAGCCAAAAACATTCAGTACTTC. Based on the CDR3 plus reference TRBV28 and TRBJ2-4, the full variable domain is DVKVTQSSRYLVKRTGEKVFLECVQDMDHENMFWYRQDPGLGLRLIYFSYDVKMKEKGDIPEGYSVSREKKERFSLILESASTNQTSMYLCASSFRGAKNIQYFGAGTRLSVL.

The chain employs TRBV15 and TRBJ2-7; the match to TRBD1 covers 9 bases. CDR1 and CDR2 from the germline V gene are LNHNV and YYDKDF (reference sequence). The V segment lost 5 bases and the J segment 5 bases; nucleotides outside the gene matches: 4. The CDR3 contains 13 residues. CDR3 sequence: CATSADRGNEQYF. The CDR3 DNA is TGTGCCACCAGCGCGGACAGGGGCAACGAGCAGTACTTC.

The chain couples TRBV13 to TRBJ1-2, with TRBD1 matching 7 bases. The ends lost 10 bases at V and 0 bases at J; junction bases unmatched: 14. This CDR3 is 16 amino acids long. Germline CDR1 is PRHDT and CDR2 is FYEKMQ (reference sequence). CDR3 nucleotide sequence: TGTGCCACCGTCGAGATAGAGGGGGCCCCTAACTATGGCTACACCTTC. This gives the protein CATVEIEGAPNYGYTF.

V usage is TRBV9 and J usage is TRBJ2-1; 10 positions match TRBD1. Per germline, CDR1 SGDLS and CDR2 YYNGEE. V trimming: 0 bases; J trimming: 8 bases; junction bases outside the gene matches: 5. The CDR3 covers 15 residues. CDR3 bases: TGTGCCAGCAGCGTAGGGGACAGGGGTTGGGATGAGCAGTTCTTC. Protein product: CASSVGDRGWDEQFF.

The chain links TRBV11-3 to TRBJ2-2, with D possibly being TRBD1 (6 bases). The V and J ends lost 3 bases and 3 bases respectively, with 8 bases between them. The CDR3 contains 14 residues. Germline V gene data show CDR1 as SGHNT and CDR2 as YENEEA. The CDR3: CASSFGTYTGELFF. Written as DNA, the CDR3 is TGTGCCAGCAGCTTCGGGACATACACCGGGGAGCTGTTTTTT.

The chain combines TRBV2 with TRBJ1-5; 9 bases line up with TRBD1. V gave up 6 bases and J gave up 4 bases; unmatched junction bases: 16. CDR1 is SNHLY, CDR2 FYNNEI, per germline. CDR3 length: 18 residues. CDR3: CASSIDRLGQGGNQPQHF. The CDR3 nucleotides are TGTGCCAGCAGCATTGATAGATTGGGACAGGGAGGGAATCAGCCCCAGCATTTT.

The J gene is TRBJ1-3, the V gene TRBV7-8; D ambiguous. Trimming stripped 0 bases from V and 3 bases from J, with 9 bases between. The CDR3 spans 15 residues. Germline CDR1 SGHVS, CDR2 FQNEAQ. The CDR3 region is CASSLARTSGNTIYF. The CDR3 coding sequence is TGTGCCAGCAGCTTAGCGCGAACGAGTGGAAACACCATATATTTT.

The gene calls are TRBV6-5 and TRBJ2-1, with 9 bases matching TRBD2. V was pared by 6 bases and J by 10 bases, with 4 bases of the junction left unmatched. The CDR3 covers 12 residues. Germline V gene data show CDR1 as MNHEY and CDR2 as SVGAGI. The CDR3 sequence is CASSKLAGEQFF. CDR3 DNA: TGTGCCAGCAGCAAGCTAGCGGGGGAGCAGTTCTTC.

As concerns this clone: Relative to the germline gene, one junction end is altered; a read error may explain this. The chain recombines TRBV7-7 with TRBJ2-1, with 7 bases matching TRBD2. The CDR3 is 15 residues long. From germline, CDR1 is SSHAT and CDR2 FNYEAQ (reference sequence). CDR3 sequence reads: CASSLGAGDFNEQFF. The CDR3 bases are TGTGCTAGCAGCTTGGGCGCGGGAGACTTCAATGAGCAGTTCTTC.

This clone was recorded only once. The rearrangement joins TRBV29-1 to TRBJ2-7; 9 bases map to TRBD2. Germline V gene sequence: CDR1 SQVTM, CDR2 ANQGSEA. The CDR3 is 12 residues long. CDR3 sequence reads: CSINPSGNEQYF. The CDR3 DNA reads as TGCAGTATTAACCCTAGCGGGAACGAGCAGTACTTC.

The chain uses TRBV30 and TRBJ1-3; the match to TRBD1 covers 7 bases. From germline, CDR1 is GTSNPN and CDR2 SVGIG (reference sequence). CDR3 length: 15 amino acids. After removal of 3 bases from V and 6 bases from J, the junction contained 11 bases not matched to a gene. As DNA, the CDR3 is TGTGCCTGGAGAGACAGGGATTCTTTGGTAAACACCATATATTTT. Translation gives CAWRDRDSLVNTIYF.

The rearrangement links TRBV10-3 to TRBJ1-1; TRBD1 might be the D (6 bases). Trimming stripped 7 bases from V and 1 base from J, with 19 bases between. The CDR3 runs to 16 residues. Germline V gene sequence: CDR1 ENHRY, CDR2 SYGVKD. DNA of the CDR3: TGTGCCATCACCTTCGGGACCGGGACAACGAACACTGAAGCTTTCTTT. Translation: CAITFGTGTTNTEAFF.

The genes are TRBV5-6 and TRBJ1-2; 9 nucleotides match TRBD1. J lost 4 bases, V lost 1 base, and 5 bases had no gene match. The CDR3 runs to 15 residues. Germline V gene lookup returns CDR1 SGHDT and CDR2 YYEEEE. CDR3 in amino acids: CASSLTGGPSYGYTF. CDR3 DNA: TGTGCCAGCAGCTTGACAGGGGGCCCCTCCTATGGCTACACCTTC.

The chain uses TRBV4-3 and TRBJ1-3; D is uncertain. CDR1 and CDR2 (germline): LGHNA, YSLEER. This CDR3 is built from 15 residues. With 1 base removed from V and 0 bases from J, the gap between germline ends came to 7 bases. CDR3 protein: CASSQGRASGNTIYF. In DNA, the CDR3 is TGCGCCAGCAGCCAAGGGAGAGCCTCTGGAAACACCATATATTTT.

The V and J genes are TRBV7-3 and TRBJ2-1; 10 nucleotides agree with TRBD2. J gave up 5 bases and V 1 base, and 2 bases lay outside the gene matches. This CDR3 has 15 amino acids. Germline V gene data show CDR1 as SGHTA and CDR2 as FQGTGA. CDR3: CASSLIAGGHNEQFF. CDR3 DNA sequence: TGTGCCAGCAGCTTAATAGCGGGAGGCCACAATGAGCAGTTCTTC.

The chain couples TRBV27 to TRBJ1-2, with 10 bases that match TRBD1. Per germline, CDR1 MNHEY and CDR2 SMNVEV (reference sequence). The trim removed 5 bases at V and 8 bases at J, leaving 8 bases unmatched. The CDR3 loop spans 14 amino acids. Here the CDR3 DNA reads TGTGCCAGCAGTGAAAGGGGACAGGGGAACGGCTACACCTTC. Translating it yields CASSERGQGNGYTF.

The chain recombines TRBV7-9 with TRBJ2-1, with 11 bases matching TRBD2. Germline lookup yields CDR1 SEHNR and CDR2 FQNEAQ (reference sequence). Trimming removed 5 bases from V and 5 bases from J; junction bases left unmatched: 5. This CDR3 region has 15 residues. The chain's CDR3 is CASSEGLAGDNEQFF. CDR3 in DNA: TGTGCCAGCAGCGAAGGACTAGCGGGCGACAATGAGCAGTTCTTC.

The genes are TRBV28 and TRBJ2-1, with a weak D call TRBD2 (6 bases). Trimming took off 7 bases at V and 3 bases at J, with 10 bases between the two ends. Germline V gene data show CDR1 as MDHEN and CDR2 as SYDVKM. The CDR3 runs 13 residues. CDR3 sequence reads: CASTSAGYNEQFF. The CDR3 DNA reads as TGTGCCAGCACATCAGCGGGCTACAATGAGCAGTTCTTC. The full variable domain, with the rest looked up from reference TRBV28 and TRBJ2-1, is DVKVTQSSRYLVKRTGEKVFLECVQDMDHENMFWYRQDPGLGLRLIYFSYDVKMKEKGDIPEGYSVSREKKERFSLILESASTNQTSMYLCASTSAGYNEQFFGPGTRLTVL.